The 3 T cell receptor beta chains below come from one sample, sequenced in a study of cytomegalovirus exposure and HLA in healthy donors. The PCR ran on 60 Vbeta and 13 Jbeta primers. The data were produced by immunoSEQ multiplex PCR, yet TCRdb's version contains in-frame clones alone and is incomplete. The sample yields 190,000 or so clones, approximately 80% seen once. Sequenced input: PBMCs. These receptors were obtained from a boy aged 5-17 years in good health and CMV-seronegative.

This clone came up a few times. This chain joins TRBV5-1 and TRBJ2-5; D ambiguous. V shed 4 bases and J shed 2 bases, with 3 bases lying between them. CDR1 and CDR2 (germline): SGHRS, YFSETQ. The CDR3 spans 11 residues. CDR3 bases: TGCGCCAGCAGCCAACAAGAGACCCAGTACTTC. Residues: CASSQQETQYF.

The rearrangement uses TRBV19 and TRBJ1-5, with D unclear. The V and J ends lost 2 bases and 0 bases respectively, with 11 bases between them. Germline CDR1 LNHDA, CDR2 SQIVND (reference sequence). The CDR3 length is 16 residues. The DNA for the CDR3 is TGTGCCAGTAGTATACCCGCGACATATAGCAATCAGCCCCAGCATTTT. Amino acids: CASSIPATYSNQPQHF.

The chain combines TRBV4-3 with TRBJ1-1; tentative D call: TRBD1 (6 bases). Germline V lookup: CDR1 LGHNA, CDR2 YSLEER. V lost 4 bases and J lost 0, with 24 bases in between. There are 19 residues in the CDR3. DNA for the CDR3: TGCGCCAGCAGCCTTACAGGGTCAGGGCCAGAGACGATGAACACTGAAGCTTTCTTT. Translated: CASSLTGSGPETMNTEAFF.